One and the same sample provided the 30 T cell receptor beta chains below, sequenced in a study of beta chain features in type 1 diabetes. Study-level points and caveats: A moderate, significant TCRB CDR3 shortening appeared in type 1 diabetes across four CD4+ subsets.

Their antigens remain unidentified. Expressed TCRB transcripts were sequenced, since all the RNA that had been isolated was reverse transcribed. The assay was immunoSEQ multiplex PCR, and TCRdb's table has in-frame clones only and misses some. The table has around 100,000 clones, 25% to 30% seen once. The material sequenced was central memory CD4+ T cells from blood. The receptors shown here come from a woman aged 18-29 years with type 1 diabetes.

There are a few counts of this clone. The same CDR3 arises from other DNA sequences in this sample as well. The rearrangement uses TRBV6-5 and TRBJ2-4; D perhaps matches TRBD2 (6 bases). V was clipped by 6 bases and J by 0 bases, with 9 bases between them. Germline V gene sequence: CDR1 MNHEY, CDR2 SVGAGI. There are 14 residues in the CDR3. CDR3 DNA: TGTGCCAGCAGCCCAGCGGGAGCCAAAAACATTCAGTACTTC. This gives the protein CASSPAGAKNIQYF.

The chain joins TRBV6-6 to TRBJ1-2; no clear D gene. Germline assignment: CDR1 MNHNY and CDR2 SVGAGI (reference sequence). This CDR3 has 13 residues. V was shortened by 2 bases and J by 3 bases, with 7 bases between the two germline ends. CDR3 nucleotide sequence: TGTGCCAGCAGTTACGTCGGGGACTATGGCTACACCTTC. Protein: CASSYVGDYGYTF.

The chain carries TRBV18 and TRBJ2-2; 8 bases map to TRBD1. The germline V gene has CDR1 KGHSH and CDR2 LQKENI. There are 16 residues in the CDR3. V shed 2 bases and J 7 bases; nucleotides not matched to a gene: 9. CDR3 bases: TGTGCCAGCTCACCAAAGGCGGCAGGGGGCATCGGGGAGCTGTTTTTT. It yields the protein CASSPKAAGGIGELFF. Full variable domain (outside the CDR3, taken from reference TRBV18 and TRBJ2-2): NAGVMQNPRHLVRRRGQEARLRCSPMKGHSHVYWYRQLPEEGLKFMVYLQKENIIDESGMPKERFSAEFPKEGPSILRIQQVVRGDSAAYFCASSPKAAGGIGELFFGEGSRLTVL.

The chain recombines TRBV9 with TRBJ2-2; possible D gene TRBD1, 5 bases. Deletions cut 3 bases from V and 2 bases from J, with 11 bases between. There are 15 residues in the CDR3. In germline, CDR1 is SGDLS, CDR2 YYNGEE. The CDR3 sequence is CASSGSTDNTGELFF. In DNA form, the CDR3 reads TGTGCCAGCAGCGGATCGACAGACAACACCGGGGAGCTGTTTTTT.

The chain couples TRBV7-3 to TRBJ2-1; TRBD1 is a possible D gene (6 bases). The CDR3 is 14 residues long. Germline V gene sequence: CDR1 SGHTA, CDR2 FQGTGA. Between the trimmed V and J ends, which lost 5 bases and 4 bases, there was a span of 12 bases. The CDR3 spells CASSAMDRYNEQFF. As DNA, the CDR3 is TGTGCCAGCAGCGCCATGGACAGATACAATGAGCAGTTCTTC. The variable domain in full, with the rest retrieved from reference TRBV7-3 and TRBJ2-1, is GAGVSQTPSNKVTEKGKYVELRCDPISGHTALYWYRQSLGQGPEFLIYFQGTGAADDSGLPNDRFFAVRPEGSVSTLKIQRTERGDSAVYLCASSAMDRYNEQFFGPGTRLTVL.

The chain combines TRBV29-1 with TRBJ2-1; maybe TRBD1 (6 bases). Trimming removed 2 bases at V and 7 bases at J, with 18 bases between. This CDR3 is 15 amino acids long. Germline assignment: CDR1 SQVTM and CDR2 ANQGSEA. The CDR3 DNA reads TGCAGCGTTGAACAGGGGAGAAGAACCACAAATGAGCAGTTCTTC. The encoded protein is CSVEQGRRTTNEQFF.

The V call is TRBV5-8, the J call TRBJ2-1, with 9 positions matching TRBD2. V was clipped by 5 bases and J by 3 bases; unmatched bases: 9. Germline values: CDR1 SGHTS, CDR2 YDEGEE. There are 16 residues in the CDR3. Written as DNA, the CDR3 is TGTGCCAGCAGACCCTCGACTAGCGGAAGCTACAATGAGCAGTTCTTC. Its protein product is CASRPSTSGSYNEQFF.

The chain is built from TRBV9 and TRBJ2-3, with 12 bases that match TRBD2. Germline-derived CDR1 and CDR2 are SGDLS and YYNGEE. The trim removed 0 bases at V and 4 bases at J, leaving 6 bases unmatched. The CDR3 loop spans 17 amino acids. The CDR3 region is CASSVARTSGNADTQYF. The CDR3 bases are TGTGCCAGCAGCGTAGCCCGGACTAGCGGGAATGCAGATACGCAGTATTTT.

V gene TRBV7-9 combines with J gene TRBJ2-7; TRBD2 matches at 7 bases. CDR1 is SEHNR, CDR2 FQNEAQ, per germline (reference sequence). The V gene end was trimmed by 3 bases and the J gene end by 4 bases; junction bases not matched to a gene: 6. This CDR3 is 14 amino acids long. CDR3 coding DNA: TGTGCCAGCAGCTTTGGGAGGGCCGGGTACGAGCAGTACGTC. It codes for CASSFGRAGYEQYV.

This clone was recorded at least ten times. The J gene is TRBJ1-1, the V gene TRBV18, with a tentative D call TRBD1 (6 bases). Looked up from germline, CDR1 is KGHSH and CDR2 is LQKENI. The CDR3 is 13 residues long. V was trimmed by 3 bases and J by 8 bases, leaving 13 bases between them. Here the CDR3 reads CASSPDRQTEAFF. Written as DNA, the CDR3 is TGTGCCAGCTCACCCGACAGGCAGACCGAAGCTTTCTTT.

This clone came up a few times. The rearrangement joins TRBV6-6 to TRBJ1-5; D not resolved. With 2 bases removed from V and 5 bases from J, the gap between germline ends came to 4 bases. Germline loops: CDR1 MNHNY, CDR2 SVGAGI (reference sequence). The CDR3 is 12 residues long. For the CDR3, the DNA is TGTGCCAGCAGTTACCCTGATCAGCCCCAGCATTTT. It codes for CASSYPDQPQHF.

This clone came up a few times. J is TRBJ1-2 and V is TRBV28; 10 bases align to TRBD1. The ends lost 8 bases at V and 3 bases at J; junction bases unmatched: 0. The CDR3 runs to 12 residues. Germline CDR1 and CDR2: MDHEN and SYDVKM. This CDR3 reads CASGTGDYGYTF. CDR3 coding DNA: TGTGCCAGCGGGACAGGGGACTATGGCTACACCTTC.

In its sample, this clone was seen a few times. The V gene is TRBV19, the J gene TRBJ2-1; D gene uncertain. Trimming took off 4 bases at V and 9 bases at J, with 10 bases between the two ends. Germline assignment: CDR1 LNHDA and CDR2 SQIVND (reference sequence). The CDR3 totals 12 residues. The DNA for the CDR3 is TGTGCCAGTAGTACCCAGACTCCTGAGCAGTTCTTC. Its translation is CASSTQTPEQFF.

This sequence joins TRBV2 and TRBJ1-5; D is uncertain. V shed 1 base and J shed 5 bases, with 9 bases lying between them. The germline V gene has CDR1 SNHLY and CDR2 FYNNEI. CDR3 length equals 14 residues. The CDR3 DNA reads as TGTGCCAGCAGTGAAGTGTCCCGCGATCAGCCCCAGCATTTT. This sequence encodes CASSEVSRDQPQHF.

CDR3 nucleotide sequence: TGCGCCAGCAGCTCGATCACCGCAGGGACAGTATATGGCTACACCTTC. This encodes CASSSITAGTVYGYTF. This chain joins TRBV5-1 and TRBJ1-2; 7 bases agree with TRBD1. This CDR3 is 16 amino acids long. The ends lost 3 bases at V and 5 bases at J; junction bases unmatched: 13. Per the germline V gene, CDR1 is SGHRS and CDR2 is YFSETQ.

The genes are TRBV5-1 and TRBJ1-1; 11 bases are a match to TRBD1. With 4 bases clipped from V and 6 bases from J, the junction kept 8 bases outside the gene matches. CDR3 size: 15 residues. Germline assignment: CDR1 SGHRS and CDR2 YFSETQ. Here the CDR3 DNA reads TGCGCCAGCAGCGGACGGACAGGGGGCACATCTGAAGCTTTCTTT. Translated: CASSGRTGGTSEAFF.

This chain connects TRBV28 to TRBJ1-2; possible D gene TRBD1, 5 bases. Germline V gene sequence: CDR1 MDHEN, CDR2 SYDVKM. The CDR3 contains 16 residues. Trimming shortened V by 4 bases and J by 4 bases, and 19 bases separated the two germline ends. The DNA of the CDR3 is TGTGCCAGCAGTTCCCCTGGTGGGGGGAGAGGCTATGGCTACACCTTC. Its protein product is CASSSPGGGRGYGYTF.

As to this clone: Other DNA variants within this sample encode the same CDR3. The chain carries TRBV6-5 and TRBJ2-5, with D perhaps matching TRBD2 (5 bases). The germline gives CDR1 MNHEY, CDR2 SVGAGI. The CDR3 runs 13 residues. Trimming pared 4 bases from V and 4 bases from J, leaving 10 bases between. The CDR3: CASSSPGRETQYF. In nucleotides, the CDR3 is TGTGCCAGCAGTTCCCCGGGGAGAGAGACCCAGTACTTC.

This clone came up a few times. The V gene is TRBV27, the J gene TRBJ1-2, with D possibly TRBD1 on 6 matching bases. The V end was cut by 3 bases, the J end by 5 bases, with 16 bases between. Germline V gene lookup returns CDR1 MNHEY and CDR2 SMNVEV (reference sequence). CDR3 length equals 15 residues. DNA for the CDR3: TGTGCCAGCAGTTTGATCTCCAGGGGCGGATATGGCTACACCTTC. The encoded protein is CASSLISRGGYGYTF.

This clone was counted between two and nine times. J is TRBJ2-4 and V is TRBV5-1, with D perhaps TRBD2 (6 bases). The CDR3 runs to 14 residues. The V and J ends lost 4 bases and 8 bases respectively, with 16 bases between them. CDR1 is SGHRS and CDR2 is YFSETQ in the germline V gene. In DNA form, the CDR3 reads TGCGCCAGCAGCCCGGGGGACGGTGGGGACATTCAGTACTTC. Translated, it gives CASSPGDGGDIQYF.

This clone was recorded at least ten times. V usage is TRBV6-6 and J usage is TRBJ2-5, with TRBD1 matching over 8 bases. The V gene's germline CDR1 is MNHNY and CDR2 SVGAGI (reference sequence). Trimming cost V 4 bases and J 4 bases; bases outside gene matches: 8. This CDR3 region has 15 residues. The CDR3 loop is CASSWTGRGIETQYF. CDR3 DNA: TGTGCCAGCAGTTGGACAGGGCGAGGGATAGAGACCCAGTACTTC.

This sequence joins TRBV11-2 and TRBJ2-7, with TRBD1 identical over 10 bases. The CDR3 runs to 13 residues. V lost 5 bases, J lost 13 bases, and 11 bases stayed unmatched. Per germline, CDR1 SGHAT and CDR2 FQNNGV. CDR3 region: CASSPGDRGWGYF. For the CDR3, the DNA is TGTGCCAGCAGCCCGGGGGACAGGGGCTGGGGATACTTC.

Only one count was recorded for this clone. This rearrangement joins TRBV11-2 to TRBJ2-5, with 8 bases identical to TRBD2. Looked up from germline, CDR1 is SGHAT and CDR2 is FQNNGV. The J segment lost 4 bases and the V segment lost 1 base, leaving 2 bases of the junction unmatched. CDR3 length: 14 residues. The CDR3 here is CASSLALAGETQYF. CDR3 in DNA: TGTGCCAGCAGCTTAGCGCTAGCGGGAGAGACCCAGTACTTC.

The V and J genes are TRBV2 and TRBJ1-2, with unresolved D. The length of the CDR3 is 13 residues. CDR1 is SNHLY and CDR2 is FYNNEI in the germline V gene. The germline V and J ends were trimmed by 3 bases and 2 bases, with 7 bases remaining between them. This CDR3 is CASSEWRNYGYTF. In DNA form, the CDR3 reads TGTGCCAGCAGTGAGTGGAGGAACTATGGCTACACCTTC.

The rearrangement uses TRBV7-2 and TRBJ2-7; 13 bases fit TRBD2. The CDR3 runs to 14 residues. CDR1 and CDR2 (germline): SGHTA, FQGNSA. V lost 1 base to trimming and J lost 6 bases; unmatched junction nucleotides: 0. CDR3 sequence: CASSLGTSGSEQYF. The CDR3 nucleotides are TGTGCCAGCAGCTTAGGGACTAGCGGGAGCGAGCAGTACTTC.

The genes are TRBV11-2 and TRBJ2-7; 8 bases line up with TRBD1. The CDR3 has 15 residues. Germline assignment: CDR1 SGHAT and CDR2 FQNNGV. The ends lost 3 bases at V and 1 base at J; junction bases unmatched: 5. Written as DNA, the CDR3 is TGTGCCAGCAGCTTCACCGGGACAGGATCCTACGAGCAGTACGTC. Amino acids: CASSFTGTGSYEQYV.

There are a few counts of this clone. The chain has TRBV29-1 and TRBJ1-1; D is possibly TRBD1 (5 bases). This CDR3 has 12 residues. Per the germline V gene, CDR1 is SQVTM and CDR2 is ANQGSEA. V was shortened by 7 bases and J by 1 base, with 10 bases between the two germline ends. CDR3 residues: CSAPTENTEAFF. CDR3 nucleotide sequence: TGCAGCGCACCGACAGAGAACACTGAAGCTTTCTTT.

CDR3 DNA: TGTGCCAGCAGCTTAGGGGCTGAGCAGTTCTTC. Its protein is CASSLGAEQFF. The genes are TRBV11-1 and TRBJ2-1; D is ambiguous. V was trimmed by 1 base and J by 9 bases, leaving 4 bases between them. The germline gives CDR1 SGHAT, CDR2 FQDESV (reference sequence). The CDR3 covers 11 residues.

This clone has more than one count but fewer than ten. The rearrangement links TRBV5-4 to TRBJ2-1; 10 nucleotides agree with TRBD2. CDR1 and CDR2 (germline): SGHNT, YYREEE (reference sequence). The CDR3 runs 17 residues. The trim removed 0 bases at V and 3 bases at J, leaving 6 bases unmatched. The CDR3 here is CASSLARTSGRYNEQFF. The CDR3 nucleotides are TGTGCCAGCAGCTTGGCACGGACTAGCGGACGCTACAATGAGCAGTTCTTC.

The chain is built from TRBV6-5 and TRBJ2-1, with 8 bases that match TRBD1. V dropped 6 bases and J dropped 10; count of bases not matched to a gene: 14. Germline assignment: CDR1 MNHEY and CDR2 SVGAGI. The CDR3 has 15 residues. CDR3 residues: CASRVTGDWANEQFF. CDR3 in DNA: TGTGCCAGCAGGGTGACAGGGGACTGGGCAAACGAGCAGTTCTTC.